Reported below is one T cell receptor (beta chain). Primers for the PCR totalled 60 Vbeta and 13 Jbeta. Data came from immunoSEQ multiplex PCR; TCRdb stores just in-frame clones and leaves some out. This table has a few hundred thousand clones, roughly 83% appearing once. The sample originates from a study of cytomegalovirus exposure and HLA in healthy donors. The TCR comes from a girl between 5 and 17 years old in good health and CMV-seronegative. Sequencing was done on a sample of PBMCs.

CDR3 DNA sequence: TGTGCCAGCAGCTTTGGGACTAGCGGGATCAACCGGGGCACAGATACGCAGTATTTT. This encodes CASSFGTSGINRGTDTQYF. The chain carries TRBV7-8 and TRBJ2-3; the match to TRBD2 covers 13 bases. Germline trimming cut 3 bases from V and 1 base from J; bases unmatched to any gene: 10. The CDR3 totals 19 residues. CDR1 is SGHVS, CDR2 FQNEAQ, per germline.